Listed below are T cell receptor beta chains from one sample, sequenced in a study of shared clonotypes between healthy human individuals. Profiling relied on immunoSEQ multiplex PCR, and the TCRdb table lists in-frame clones only, not all of them. The sample carries approximately 720,000 clones, 55% to 75% recorded once. Sequencing was performed on memory CD4+ T cells sorted from blood. The receptor set was obtained from a woman in her twenties or thirties in good health. Both conserved end residues are part of each CDR3. A D gene is named only where the DNA matches it firmly. The size entry is marked missing in some rows and otherwise reads once, few, many or a size class.

CDR3aa	CDR3nt	abundance	j_gene	v_gene	d_gene
CASSRDRASTDTQYF	TGTGCCAGCAGCCGGGACAGGGCTAGCACAGATACGCAGTATTTT	-	TRBJ2-3	TRBV5-8	TRBD1
CASSQDLAENYGYTF	TGCGCCAGCAGCCAAGATCTTGCAGAGAACTATGGCTACACCTTC	many	TRBJ1-2	TRBV4-1	-
CAWSVIGGPYEQYF	TGTGCCTGGAGTGTTATAGGGGGCCCCTACGAGCAGTACTTC	once	TRBJ2-7	TRBV30	TRBD1
CASSVLGGRSGQETQYF	TGCGCCAGCAGCGTTCTGGGCGGGAGGAGTGGGCAAGAGACCCAGTACTTC	-	TRBJ2-5	TRBV4-1	TRBD2
CASSRTGGRDEQYF	TGTGCCAGCTCCCGTACAGGGGGCAGGGACGAGCAGTACTTC	few	TRBJ2-7	TRBV18	TRBD1
CASTYGISKFLAKNIQYF	TGTGCCAGCACTTACGGGATTTCAAAATTCTTAGCCAAAAACATTCAGTACTTC	-	TRBJ2-4	TRBV5-6	-
CASSSASLAAAGGYTF	TGTGCCAGTAGCAGCGCTAGCCTGGCTGCCGCAGGGGGCTACACCTTC	-	TRBJ1-2	TRBV19	-
CASSSGSGRQENIQYF	TGTGCCAGCAGCTCCGGGAGCGGGAGGCAGGAAAACATTCAGTACTTC	-	TRBJ2-4	TRBV7-2	TRBD2
CASSWTGGETQYF	TGTGCCAGCAGCTGGACAGGAGGAGAGACCCAGTACTTC	-	TRBJ2-5	TRBV7-6	TRBD1
CASSQAVAGVDRGTDTQYF	TGCGCCAGCAGCCAAGCGGTAGCGGGAGTCGACCGTGGAACAGATACGCAGTATTTT	-	TRBJ2-3	TRBV4-1	TRBD2
CASSPTGFEKLFF	TGTGCCAGCTCACCCACAGGGTTTGAAAAACTGTTTTTT	once	TRBJ1-4	TRBV18	-
CASSPRPTGAEAFF	TGTGCCAGCTCACCACGGCCCACGGGCGCTGAAGCTTTCTTT	-	TRBJ1-1	TRBV18	-
CASSETSGALYEQYF	TGTGCCAGCAGTGAGACTAGCGGGGCACTCTACGAGCAGTACTTC	-	TRBJ2-7	TRBV28	TRBD2
CASNLQGDTQYF	TGTGCCAGTAATCTCCAGGGAGATACGCAGTATTTT	few	TRBJ2-3	TRBV19	-
CSVYRVRDYGYTF	TGCAGCGTGTACAGGGTTCGGGACTATGGCTACACCTTC	-	TRBJ1-2	TRBV29-1	-
CASSTTGRSNQPQHF	TGTGCCAGTAGTACCACAGGGAGAAGCAATCAGCCCCAGCATTTT	-	TRBJ1-5	TRBV19	-
CASSPMGVDTQYF	TGTGCCAGCAGCCCGATGGGGGTAGATACGCAGTATTTT	-	TRBJ2-3	TRBV6-1	-
CASSQQGALYEQYF	TGTGCCAGCAGTCAACAGGGAGCCCTCTACGAGCAGTACTTC	-	TRBJ2-7	TRBV27	-
CASSLAVASDTDTQYF	TGTGCCAGCAGCTTGGCCGTGGCTAGCGACACAGATACGCAGTATTTT	-	TRBJ2-3	TRBV5-8	-
CASSKQTGQHYEQYF	TGTGCCAGCAGCAAGCAAACGGGACAGCACTACGAGCAGTACTTC	-	TRBJ2-7	TRBV6-1	TRBD1
CASSIRQGSSEAFF	TGTGCCAGCAGCATTCGTCAGGGATCAAGTGAAGCTTTCTTT	-	TRBJ1-1	TRBV9	-
CASSELANSYEQYF	TGTGCCAGCAGCGAACTAGCGAACTCCTACGAGCAGTACTTC	-	TRBJ2-7	TRBV7-2	TRBD2
CASSLASSSYNEQFF	TGCGCCAGCAGCTTAGCCAGTTCCTCCTACAATGAGCAGTTCTTC	few	TRBJ2-1	TRBV5-1	-
CASSYSTAHRELFF	TGTGCCAGCAGTTACTCGACGGCCCACCGGGAGCTGTTTTTT	few	TRBJ2-2	TRBV6-5	-
CASSQTSGTSRSYEQYF	TGTGCCAGCAGCCAAACCTCCGGGACTAGCCGATCCTACGAGCAGTACTTC	-	TRBJ2-7	TRBV4-2	TRBD2
CASKTSGIEKLFF	TGTGCCTCAAAGACCAGTGGGATCGAAAAACTGTTTTTT	-	TRBJ1-4	TRBV30	-
CASSPRAPPGEQYF	TGTGCCAGTAGCCCCAGGGCCCCCCCCGGCGAGCAGTACTTC	many	TRBJ2-7	TRBV19	-
CATSKPLGQGGNIQYF	TGTGCCACCAGCAAACCCCTAGGACAGGGCGGAAACATTCAGTACTTC	-	TRBJ2-4	TRBV15	TRBD1
CASSVDSGSYNEQFF	TGTGCCAGCAGCGTAGACAGCGGTTCCTACAATGAGCAGTTCTTC	-	TRBJ2-1	TRBV9	-